These 22 T cell receptor beta chains originate from one sample sequenced in a study of cytomegalovirus exposure and HLA in healthy donors. The study ran its PCR with 60 Vbeta and 13 Jbeta primers. The protocol was immunoSEQ multiplex PCR, while the TCRdb copy is restricted to in-frame clones and leaves out a portion. The sample lists 95,000 to 100,000 clones, approximately 80% occurring once. Sequenced: PBMCs. The source is a female donor in good health and CMV-seronegative.

The chain recombines TRBV2 with TRBJ2-7; TRBD1 matches 10 bases. From germline, CDR1 is SNHLY and CDR2 FYNNEI. The CDR3 is 14 amino acids. V shed 8 bases and J 3 bases; nucleotides not matched to a gene: 7. The CDR3 is CASPPGTGDYEQYF. Here the CDR3 DNA reads TGTGCCAGCCCCCCCGGGACAGGGGACTACGAGCAGTACTTC.

The J gene is TRBJ2-1, the V gene TRBV19, with 11 bases that match TRBD2. V gave up 5 bases and J gave up 4 bases; unmatched junction bases: 4. The CDR3 loop spans 15 amino acids. Germline CDR1 reads LNHDA; CDR2 reads SQIVND (reference sequence). The DNA for the CDR3 is TGTGCCAGTAGTTCGGGGACTAGCGGTTACAATGAGCAGTTCTTC. Translating it yields CASSSGTSGYNEQFF.

This rearrangement joins TRBV15 to TRBJ1-4, with D hard to call. The germline V gene encodes CDR1 LNHNV and CDR2 YYDKDF (reference sequence). V was shortened by 6 bases and J by 8 bases, with 22 bases between the two germline ends. The CDR3 is made up of 16 amino acids. CDR3 nucleotides: TGTGCCACCAGACCTCAACTAGGCCCTACTGGGGAAAAACTGTTTTTT. Translating gives CATRPQLGPTGEKLFF. Together with reference TRBV15 and TRBJ1-4, the CDR3 gives the full variable domain: DAMVIQNPRYQVTQFGKPVTLSCSQTLNHNVMYWYQQKSSQAPKLLFHYYDKDFNNEADTPDNFQSRRPNTSFCFLDIRSPGLGDTAMYLCATRPQLGPTGEKLFFGSGTQLSVL.

Concerning this clone: The junction departs from germline at one end; a sequencing error may be responsible. The chain has TRBV7-9 and TRBJ1-6; 10 bases line up with TRBD1. The CDR3 has 18 residues. Germline V gives CDR1 SEHNR, CDR2 FQNEAQ (reference sequence). CDR3 sequence reads: CSSSSRDRGFTYNSPLHF. CDR3 DNA: TGTTCCAGCAGCTCTCGGGACAGGGGATTCACCTATAATTCACCCCTCCACTTT.

The chain couples TRBV7-2 to TRBJ2-7, with 9 positions matching TRBD2. Per germline, CDR1 SGHTA and CDR2 FQGNSA. Trimming took 0 bases from V and 1 from J; bases not matched to a gene: 4. The CDR3 has 16 amino acids. The CDR3 region has the DNA TGTGCCAGCAGCTTAGCCCCGACTAGCGGTTCCTACGAGCAGTACTTC. Protein sequence: CASSLAPTSGSYEQYF. Using reference TRBV7-2 and TRBJ2-7 for the parts outside the CDR3, the full variable domain is GAGVSQSPSNKVTEKGKDVELRCDPISGHTALYWYRQSLGQGLEFLIYFQGNSAPDKSGLPSDRFSAERTGGSVSTLTIQRTQQEDSAVYLCASSLAPTSGSYEQYFGPGTRLTVT.

The rearrangement joins TRBV30 to TRBJ1-2; a weak D match, TRBD1 (5 bases). V was trimmed by 8 bases and J by 6 bases, leaving 13 bases between them. Germline-derived CDR1 and CDR2 are GTSNPN and SVGIG (reference sequence). The CDR3 spans 11 residues. The CDR3 DNA reads as TGTGCCACGGAGGAGGGGCATGGCTACACCTTC. This gives the protein CATEEGHGYTF.

This clone was seen a handful of times. This sequence joins TRBV4-1 and TRBJ1-2, with TRBD1 matching 8 bases. The germline gives CDR1 MGHRA, CDR2 YSYEKL. This CDR3 comprises 16 residues. V was pared by 1 base and J by 2 bases, with 6 bases of the junction left unmatched. The CDR3 DNA reads TGCGCCAGCAGCCAAGGCGGACAGGGCGCCAACTATGGCTACACCTTC. It encodes CASSQGGQGANYGYTF.

J is TRBJ1-1 and V is TRBV10-3; the D is unclear. V was shortened by 3 bases and J by 4 bases, with 12 bases between the two germline ends. Germline CDR1 is ENHRY and CDR2 is SYGVKD. CDR3 size: 14 residues. The DNA of the CDR3 is TGTGCCATCAGTGACGAGACAATCAGCACTGAAGCTTTCTTT. This codes for CAISDETISTEAFF.

This chain links TRBV28 with TRBJ2-1; no reliable D call. V lost 5 bases and J 1 base, leaving 18 bases between the germline ends. Germline V gives CDR1 MDHEN, CDR2 SYDVKM. CDR3 length: 17 amino acids. The CDR3 loop is CASSVPGALGSYNEQFF. CDR3 in DNA: TGTGCCAGCAGTGTCCCCGGAGCGCTCGGATCCTACAATGAGCAGTTCTTC.

V gene TRBV4-1 combines with J gene TRBJ2-7; TRBD1 agrees at 11 bases. The CDR3 has 14 amino acids. Germline CDR1 and CDR2: MGHRA and YSYEKL. V lost 1 base to trimming and J lost 6 bases; unmatched junction nucleotides: 2. CDR3 in DNA: TGCGCCAGCAGCCAAGGGACAGGGGGCGTCGAGCAGTACTTC. It is translated as CASSQGTGGVEQYF.

The chain has TRBV7-3 and TRBJ2-3; TRBD2 is a possible D gene (6 bases). The CDR3 loop spans 16 amino acids. Germline V gene sequence: CDR1 SGHTA, CDR2 FQGTGA. Deletions cut 5 bases from V and 4 bases from J, with 19 bases between. The CDR3 DNA is TGTGCCAGCAGCCCCATCGGGTGGGAGCGGGCAGATACGCAGTATTTT. This encodes CASSPIGWERADTQYF.

The V and J genes are TRBV4-3 and TRBJ2-4, with a possible D match to TRBD1 (7 bases). There are 16 residues in the CDR3. Trimming cost V 3 bases and J 9 bases, with 21 bases left between them. Germline CDR1 is LGHNA and CDR2 is YSLEER. The CDR3 bases are TGCGCCAGCAGCCATTATTATCAGGGGGGAGAGGTCATTCAGTACTTC. It translates to CASSHYYQGGEVIQYF.

This clone was found once. The chain uses TRBV5-6 and TRBJ1-1, with 9 bases fitting TRBD1. This CDR3 spans 14 amino acids. Per the germline V gene, CDR1 is SGHDT and CDR2 is YYEEEE. With 4 bases clipped from V and 5 bases from J, the junction kept 6 bases outside the gene matches. The CDR3 sequence: CASSLRDRETEAFF. CDR3 nucleotide sequence: TGTGCCAGCAGCCTCCGGGACAGGGAGACTGAAGCTTTCTTT.

The V gene is TRBV19, the J gene TRBJ1-5, with 8 positions matching TRBD1. The CDR3 extends over 14 amino acids. The J segment lost 4 bases and the V segment lost 3 bases, leaving 2 bases of the junction unmatched. The germline gives CDR1 LNHDA, CDR2 SQIVND (reference sequence). This chain's CDR3 is CASSMGQANQPQHF. CDR3 DNA: TGTGCCAGTAGTATGGGACAGGCGAATCAGCCCCAGCATTTT.

This chain connects TRBV6-1 to TRBJ1-1, with D possibly being TRBD1 (5 bases). CDR3 length equals 11 residues. In germline, CDR1 is MNHNS, CDR2 SASEGT. Trimming stripped 10 bases from V and 3 bases from J, with 9 bases between. CDR3 nucleotides: TGTGCCACCAAAGGGGACACTGAAGCTTTCTTT. It specifies CATKGDTEAFF.

CDR3 nucleotide sequence: TGTGCCAGTAGTTGGGGGACAGTTAACACCGGGGAGCTGTTTTTT. Translating it yields CASSWGTVNTGELFF. This chain joins TRBV19 and TRBJ2-2; TRBD1 agrees at 7 bases. The trim removed 5 bases at V and 2 bases at J, leaving 5 bases unmatched. The length of the CDR3 is 15 residues. Germline V CDR1 and CDR2: LNHDA, SQIVND (reference sequence).

The rearrangement joins TRBV7-3 to TRBJ2-2; D is ambiguous. The CDR3 runs 13 residues. CDR1 is SGHTA and CDR2 is FQGTGA in the germline V gene. The V and J ends lost 2 bases and 7 bases respectively, with 8 bases between them. The CDR3 is CASSLSGGGELFF. Here the CDR3 DNA reads TGTGCCAGCAGCTTATCGGGTGGCGGGGAGCTGTTTTTT. The full variable domain, its missing parts supplied by reference TRBV7-3 and TRBJ2-2, is GAGVSQTPSNKVTEKGKYVELRCDPISGHTALYWYRQSLGQGPEFLIYFQGTGAADDSGLPNDRFFAVRPEGSVSTLKIQRTERGDSAVYLCASSLSGGGELFFGEGSRLTVL.

This clone was seen just once. This chain joins TRBV5-1 and TRBJ2-1, with TRBD2 matching 10 bases. V gave up 4 bases and J gave up 0 bases; unmatched junction bases: 10. Germline V lookup: CDR1 SGHRS, CDR2 YFSETQ. The CDR3 loop spans 18 amino acids. The CDR3 DNA is TGCGCCAGCAGCGGCGGTCTAGCGGGGGTTAGCTCCTACAATGAGCAGTTCTTC. This translates into CASSGGLAGVSSYNEQFF.

The CDR3 nucleotides read TGTGCCACCAGCAGAGCTCCTCCGGGGGCAGATACGCAGTATTTT. Amino acids: CATSRAPPGADTQYF. This rearrangement joins TRBV15 to TRBJ2-3; D is perhaps TRBD2 (6 bases). From germline, CDR1 is LNHNV and CDR2 YYDKDF (reference sequence). V shed 1 base and J shed 4 bases, with 12 bases lying between them. The length of the CDR3 is 15 residues.

The chain uses TRBV15 and TRBJ2-3; 9 nucleotides line up with TRBD2. Unmatched junction bases numbered 15, after V lost 5 bases and J lost 3 bases. This CDR3 spans 18 amino acids. CDR1 and CDR2 from the germline V gene are LNHNV and YYDKDF (reference sequence). The CDR3: CATSLSSVSGGRTDTQYF. The CDR3 DNA reads TGTGCCACCAGCCTCTCATCCGTGAGCGGGGGGAGAACAGATACGCAGTATTTT. Supplemented by reference TRBV15 and TRBJ2-3, the full variable domain reads DAMVIQNPRYQVTQFGKPVTLSCSQTLNHNVMYWYQQKSSQAPKLLFHYYDKDFNNEADTPDNFQSRRPNTSFCFLDIRSPGLGDTAMYLCATSLSSVSGGRTDTQYFGPGTRLTVL.

The gene calls are TRBV28 and TRBJ2-7, with TRBD1 identical over 9 bases. The CDR3 is made up of 13 amino acids. Trimming took 6 bases from V and 5 from J; bases not matched to a gene: 5. Germline CDR1 MDHEN, CDR2 SYDVKM. The CDR3 sequence: CASRPGQGDEQYF. The CDR3 DNA reads as TGTGCCAGCAGGCCGGGACAGGGAGACGAGCAGTACTTC.

This clone turned up a few times. The chain recombines TRBV7-9 with TRBJ2-5; possibly TRBD2 for D (5 bases). Germline CDR1 is SEHNR and CDR2 is FQNEAQ (reference sequence). CDR3 length equals 16 residues. CDR3 residues: CSYNPLIGGYQETQYF. CDR3 in DNA: TGTTCCTATAATCCCCTAATCGGCGGGTACCAAGAGACCCAGTACTTC.